The 26 T cell receptor beta chains presented below share a single source sample, sequenced in a study of monozygotic twins with inflammatory bowel disease. One entry per CDR3 protein, without DNA, is what TCRdb gives after re-calling the 5' RACE reads. The specimen's table records 200,000 to 250,000 distinct CDR3 sequences. The specimen sequenced was blood. The receptors were gathered from a human donor with ulcerative colitis or Crohn's disease, or a healthy co-twin of an affected twin (not recorded which).

The rearrangement uses TRBV20-1 and TRBJ2-7; TCRdb reports TRBD2, a call that lacks DNA to check it against. This CDR3 has 13 amino acids. The germline gives CDR1 DFQATT, CDR2 SNEGSKA (reference sequence). This chain's CDR3 is CSASGRAGYEQYF.

The chain has TRBV7-9 and TRBJ2-2. From germline, CDR1 is SEHNR and CDR2 FQNEAQ (reference sequence). This CDR3 comprises 14 residues. The CDR3 loop is CASSLHSNTGELFF.

This chain links TRBV5-1 with TRBJ1-1; the D call of TRBD1 rests on TCRdb alone, since no DNA is present to check it. CDR3 length: 15 residues. Per germline, CDR1 SGHRS and CDR2 YFSETQ. CDR3: CASSPGGPRNTEAFF.

The chain is built from TRBV20-1 and TRBJ2-2. This CDR3 has 13 residues. Germline lookup yields CDR1 DFQATT and CDR2 SNEGSKA (reference sequence). CDR3 amino acids: CSASRQYTGELFF.

J is TRBJ1-2 and V is TRBV18; TCRdb proposes TRBD1, but this gene call is untestable without DNA. Germline CDR1 is KGHSH and CDR2 is LQKENI. The length of the CDR3 is 16 residues. This CDR3 is CASSSLAGTANYGYTF. The whole variable domain, remainder taken from reference TRBV18 and TRBJ1-2, is NAGVMQNPRHLVRRRGQEARLRCSPMKGHSHVYWYRQLPEEGLKFMVYLQKENIIDESGMPKERFSAEFPKEGPSILRIQQVVRGDSAAYFCASSSLAGTANYGYTFGSGTRLTVV.

The chain couples TRBV29-1 to TRBJ1-2. The CDR3 covers 14 residues. Germline CDR1 reads SQVTM; CDR2 reads ANQGSEA. This CDR3 is CSVSPSTPNYGYTF. The full variable domain, completed using reference TRBV29-1 and TRBJ1-2, is SAVISQKPSRDICQRGTSLTIQCQVDSQVTMMFWYRQQPGQSLTLIATANQGSEATYESGFVIDKFPISRPNLTFSTLTVSNMSPEDSSIYLCSVSPSTPNYGYTFGSGTRLTVV.

This chain links TRBV5-1 with TRBJ2-5; TCRdb returns TRBD1, unconfirmable since there is no DNA. Germline V lookup: CDR1 SGHRS, CDR2 YFSETQ. This CDR3 has 15 residues. The CDR3 is CASSLARQKGETQYF.

The chain recombines TRBV10-3 with TRBJ1-2; without DNA, the TCRdb call of TRBD1 cannot be checked. The V gene's germline CDR1 is ENHRY and CDR2 SYGVKD. This CDR3 spans 12 amino acids. The CDR3 loop is CAISLTANGYTF.

The chain has TRBV2 and TRBJ2-7. Per germline, CDR1 SNHLY and CDR2 FYNNEI. This CDR3 has 13 amino acids. The CDR3 protein is CASRDSDHYEQYF.

The chain employs TRBV6-2 or TRBV6-3 and TRBJ1-5; TCRdb gives TRBD1 as the D gene, but with no DNA this cannot be confirmed. CDR1 is MNHEY, CDR2 SVGEGT, per germline. This CDR3 has 15 amino acids. The CDR3 loop reads CASSPGGGGNQPQHF.

The CDR3 sequence: CAISERGSSGSYNSPLHF. V usage is TRBV10-3 and J usage is TRBJ1-6. The germline gives CDR1 ENHRY, CDR2 SYGVKD. The CDR3 runs 18 residues.

V usage is TRBV5-1 and J usage is TRBJ2-1; without DNA, the TCRdb call of TRBD1 cannot be checked. Per germline, CDR1 SGHRS and CDR2 YFSETQ. CDR3 length: 16 residues. The CDR3 is CASSSLGGALYNEQFF.

The genes are TRBV12-3 or TRBV12-4 and TRBJ2-2. The CDR3 consists of 15 residues. The CDR3 reads CASSLQSWYTGELFF.

The chain employs TRBV5-1 and TRBJ1-1; the TCRdb D gene call, TRBD1, has no DNA to confirm it. Germline lookup yields CDR1 SGHRS and CDR2 YFSETQ. The CDR3 is 14 residues long. CDR3 protein: CASSSRTGEGEAFF.

The V call is TRBV5-1, the J call TRBJ2-7; TCRdb's D gene call, TRBD2, goes unchecked for lack of DNA. CDR3 length equals 15 residues. In germline, CDR1 is SGHRS, CDR2 YFSETQ. CDR3 loop: CASSLNGASLKEQYF.

This sequence joins TRBV7-6 and TRBJ1-1; the TCRdb call, TRBD1, lacks DNA for checking. This CDR3 has 14 amino acids. The germline CDR1 and CDR2 sequences are SGHVS and FNYEAQ. The CDR3 loop reads CASSAGTGGTEAFF.

The chain links TRBV11-2 to TRBJ2-5; TCRdb selects TRBD1, and the lack of DNA leaves this call unchecked. The germline V gene has CDR1 SGHAT and CDR2 FQNNGV. The CDR3 length is 15 residues. The CDR3 sequence: CASSFYRDRVETQYF.

The chain joins TRBV6-5 to TRBJ2-5; TCRdb reports TRBD2, a call that lacks DNA to check it against. Germline CDR1 is MNHEY and CDR2 is SVGAGI. The CDR3 is 15 amino acids. The CDR3 sequence: CASSYSTVGGETQYF.

The rearrangement links TRBV7-2 to TRBJ2-1; TCRdb's D call of TRBD1 is untestable without DNA. CDR3 size: 16 residues. Germline loops: CDR1 SGHTA, CDR2 FQGNSA. The CDR3 loop reads CASSRTGTGGYNEQFF.

This clonotype registers medium-sized by frequency. This sequence joins TRBV12-3 or TRBV12-4 and TRBJ1-5. The CDR3 is made up of 14 amino acids. The CDR3 loop reads CASSFVGTNQPQHF.

The chain is built from TRBV7-3 and TRBJ1-3. The CDR3 has 16 residues. Germline lookup yields CDR1 SGHTA and CDR2 FQGTGA. CDR3 region: CASSPYRPLSGNTIYF.

The chain links TRBV6-1 to TRBJ1-5; TCRdb indicates TRBD1, and absent DNA this call remains unverified. The CDR3 contains 16 residues. Germline V gene sequence: CDR1 MNHNS, CDR2 SASEGT. This chain's CDR3 is CASRRTGMGLNQPQHF.

V gene TRBV5-1 combines with J gene TRBJ2-7; with no DNA, the TCRdb D assignment of TRBD2 cannot be verified. The CDR3 runs to 14 residues. Germline CDR1 and CDR2: SGHRS and YFSETQ. CDR3 amino acids: CASGRGAESYEQYF.

CDR3 region: CASSPGQGWGSRQPQHF. The chain links TRBV7-2 to TRBJ1-5; TCRdb calls TRBD1, which cannot be checked without DNA. The CDR3 consists of 17 residues. Per the germline V gene, CDR1 is SGHTA and CDR2 is FQGNSA.

The chain joins TRBV20-1 to TRBJ1-4. The CDR3 runs 12 residues. Germline V gene data show CDR1 as DFQATT and CDR2 as SNEGSKA (reference sequence). CDR3 amino acids: CSANRPNEKLFF.

The chain uses TRBV29-1 and TRBJ1-4; the D gene TCRdb calls, TRBD1, cannot be checked with no DNA. The CDR3 runs to 12 residues. Germline CDR1 is SQVTM and CDR2 is ANQGSEA. Here the CDR3 reads CSGGQGYEKLFF.